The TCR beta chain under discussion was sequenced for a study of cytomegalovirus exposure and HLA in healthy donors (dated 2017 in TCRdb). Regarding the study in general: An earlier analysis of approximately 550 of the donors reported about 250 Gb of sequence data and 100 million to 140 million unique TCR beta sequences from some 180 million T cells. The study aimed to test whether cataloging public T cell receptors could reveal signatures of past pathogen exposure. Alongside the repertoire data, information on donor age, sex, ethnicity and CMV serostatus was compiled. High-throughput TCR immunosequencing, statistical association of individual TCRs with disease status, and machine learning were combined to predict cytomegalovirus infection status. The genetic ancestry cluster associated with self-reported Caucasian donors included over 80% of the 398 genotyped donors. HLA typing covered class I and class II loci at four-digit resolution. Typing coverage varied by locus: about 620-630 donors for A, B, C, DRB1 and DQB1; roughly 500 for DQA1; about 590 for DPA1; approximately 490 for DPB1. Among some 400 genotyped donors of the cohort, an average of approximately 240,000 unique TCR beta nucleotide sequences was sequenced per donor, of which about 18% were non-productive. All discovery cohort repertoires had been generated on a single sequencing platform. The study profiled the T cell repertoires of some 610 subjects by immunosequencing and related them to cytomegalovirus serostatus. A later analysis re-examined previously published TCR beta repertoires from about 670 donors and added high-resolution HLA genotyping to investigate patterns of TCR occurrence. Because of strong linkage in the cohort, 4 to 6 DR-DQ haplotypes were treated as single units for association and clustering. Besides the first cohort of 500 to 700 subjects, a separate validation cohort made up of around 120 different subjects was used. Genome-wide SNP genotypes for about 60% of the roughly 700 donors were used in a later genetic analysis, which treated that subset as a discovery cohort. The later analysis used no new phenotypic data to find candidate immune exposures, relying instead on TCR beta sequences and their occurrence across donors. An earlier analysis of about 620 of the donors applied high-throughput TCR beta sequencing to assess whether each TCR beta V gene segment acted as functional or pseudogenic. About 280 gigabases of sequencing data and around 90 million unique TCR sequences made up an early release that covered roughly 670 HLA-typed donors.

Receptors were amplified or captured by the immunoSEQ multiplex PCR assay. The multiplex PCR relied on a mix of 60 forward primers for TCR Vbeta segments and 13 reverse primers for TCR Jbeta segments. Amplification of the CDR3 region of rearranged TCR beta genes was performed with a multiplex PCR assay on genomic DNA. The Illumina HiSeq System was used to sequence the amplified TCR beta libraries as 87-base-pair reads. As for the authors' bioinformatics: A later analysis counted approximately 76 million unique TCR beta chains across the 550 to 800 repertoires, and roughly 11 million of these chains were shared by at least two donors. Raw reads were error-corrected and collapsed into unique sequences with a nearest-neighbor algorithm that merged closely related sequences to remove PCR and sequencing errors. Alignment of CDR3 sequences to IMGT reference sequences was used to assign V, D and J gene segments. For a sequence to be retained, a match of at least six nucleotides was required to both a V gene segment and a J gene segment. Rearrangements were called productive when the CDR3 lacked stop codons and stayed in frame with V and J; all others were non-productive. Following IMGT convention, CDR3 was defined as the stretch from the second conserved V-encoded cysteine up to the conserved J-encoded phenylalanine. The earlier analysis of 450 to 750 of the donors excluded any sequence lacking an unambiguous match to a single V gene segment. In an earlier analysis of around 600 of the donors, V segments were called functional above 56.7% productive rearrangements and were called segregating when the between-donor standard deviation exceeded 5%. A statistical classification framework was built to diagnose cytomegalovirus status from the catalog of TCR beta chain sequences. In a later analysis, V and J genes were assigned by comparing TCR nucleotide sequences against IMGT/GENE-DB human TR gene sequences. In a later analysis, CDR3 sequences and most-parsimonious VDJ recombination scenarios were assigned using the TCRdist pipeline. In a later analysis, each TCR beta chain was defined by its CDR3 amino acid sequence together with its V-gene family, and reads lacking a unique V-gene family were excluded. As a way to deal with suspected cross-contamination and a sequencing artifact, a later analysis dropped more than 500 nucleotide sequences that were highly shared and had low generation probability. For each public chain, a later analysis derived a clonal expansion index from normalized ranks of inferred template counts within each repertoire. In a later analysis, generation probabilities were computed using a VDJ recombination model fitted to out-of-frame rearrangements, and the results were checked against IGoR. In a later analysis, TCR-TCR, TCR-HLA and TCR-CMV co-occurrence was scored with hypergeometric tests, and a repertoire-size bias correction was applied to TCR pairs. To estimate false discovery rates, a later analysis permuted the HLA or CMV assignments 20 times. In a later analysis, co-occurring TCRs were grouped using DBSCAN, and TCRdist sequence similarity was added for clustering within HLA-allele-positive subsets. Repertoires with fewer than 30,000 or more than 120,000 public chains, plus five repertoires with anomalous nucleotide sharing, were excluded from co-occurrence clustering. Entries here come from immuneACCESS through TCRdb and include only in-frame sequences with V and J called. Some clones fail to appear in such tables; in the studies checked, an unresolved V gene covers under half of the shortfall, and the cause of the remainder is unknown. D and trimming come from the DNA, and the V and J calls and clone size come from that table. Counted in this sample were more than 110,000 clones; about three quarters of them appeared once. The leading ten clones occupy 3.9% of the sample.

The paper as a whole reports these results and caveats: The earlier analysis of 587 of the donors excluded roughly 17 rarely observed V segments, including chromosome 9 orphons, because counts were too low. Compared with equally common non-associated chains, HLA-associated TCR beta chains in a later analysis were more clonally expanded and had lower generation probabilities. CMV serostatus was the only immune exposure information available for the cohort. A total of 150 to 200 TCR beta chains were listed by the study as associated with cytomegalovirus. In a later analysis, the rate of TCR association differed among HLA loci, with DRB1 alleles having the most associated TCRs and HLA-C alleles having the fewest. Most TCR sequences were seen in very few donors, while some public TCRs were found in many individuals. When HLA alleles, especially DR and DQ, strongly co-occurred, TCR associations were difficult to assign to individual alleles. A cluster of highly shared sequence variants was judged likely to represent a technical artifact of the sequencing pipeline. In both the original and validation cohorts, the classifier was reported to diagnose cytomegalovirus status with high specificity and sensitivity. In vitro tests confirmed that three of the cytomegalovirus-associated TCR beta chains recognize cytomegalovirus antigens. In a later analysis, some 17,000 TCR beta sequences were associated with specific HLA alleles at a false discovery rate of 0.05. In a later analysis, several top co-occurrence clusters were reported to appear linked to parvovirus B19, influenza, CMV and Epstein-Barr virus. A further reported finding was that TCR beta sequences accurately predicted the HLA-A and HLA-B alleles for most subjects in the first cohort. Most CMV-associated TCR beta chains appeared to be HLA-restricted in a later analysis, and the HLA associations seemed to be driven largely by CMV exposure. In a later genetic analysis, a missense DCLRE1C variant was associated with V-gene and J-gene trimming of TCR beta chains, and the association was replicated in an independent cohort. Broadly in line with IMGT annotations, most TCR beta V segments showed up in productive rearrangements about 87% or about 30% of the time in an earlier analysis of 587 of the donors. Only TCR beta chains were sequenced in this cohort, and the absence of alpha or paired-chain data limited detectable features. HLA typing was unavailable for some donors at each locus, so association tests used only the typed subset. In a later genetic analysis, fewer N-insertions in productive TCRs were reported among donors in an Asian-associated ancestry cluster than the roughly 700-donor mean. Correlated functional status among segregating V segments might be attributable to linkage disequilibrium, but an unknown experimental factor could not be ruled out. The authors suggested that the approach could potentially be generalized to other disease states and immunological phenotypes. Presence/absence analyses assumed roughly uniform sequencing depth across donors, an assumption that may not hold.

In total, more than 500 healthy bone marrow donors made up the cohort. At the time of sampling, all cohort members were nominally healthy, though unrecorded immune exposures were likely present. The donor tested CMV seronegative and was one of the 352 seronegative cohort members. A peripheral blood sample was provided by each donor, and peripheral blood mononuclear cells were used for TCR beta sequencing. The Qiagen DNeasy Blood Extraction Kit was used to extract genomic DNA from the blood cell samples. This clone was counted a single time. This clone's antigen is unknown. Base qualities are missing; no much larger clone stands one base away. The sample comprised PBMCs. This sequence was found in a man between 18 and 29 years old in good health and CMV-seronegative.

The sequenced DNA: TGTGCCAGCAGTCCCAGGGTGGGACTAGCGGGAGGAGGGCTCTACAATGAGCAGTTCTTC. Its protein is CASSPRVGLAGGGLYNEQFF. This chain joins TRBV28 to TRBJ2-1; 15 bases in the middle match TRBD2. Unmatched junction bases come to 14, with V trimmed by 5 bases and J by 3 bases. CDR1 and CDR2, looked up from the germline V gene, are MDHEN and SYDVKM. The CDR3 measures 20 amino acids from cysteine to phenylalanine. Just CDR3 DNA is preserved here, 60 bases in frame from base 1.